This T cell receptor beta chain was captured in a study of T cells in Graves' hyperthyroidism and ophthalmopathy. The study, taken as a whole, reports: Separation of ophthalmopathy from stable hyperthyroidism was achieved by a 13 V-J model.

It was RNA transcripts that yielded the amplified TCR beta CDR3 regions. RT-PCR in the first round (using the HTBI primer set) targeted the TCR CDR3. TCRdb reprocessed the multiplex PCR reads with MiXCR, giving one entry per CDR3 protein. The sample includes roughly 30,000 distinct CDR3 sequences, roughly 45% seen only once; the top ten take 10%. In patients aged 18 to 65, hyperthyroidism was newly diagnosed, with duration under 2 months. Isolation of PBMCs was performed on approximately 10 ml fresh peripheral blood. Comments on this clonotype: What it recognizes is unknown.

This CDR3 region has 15 residues. The germline gives CDR1 DFQATT, CDR2 SNEGSKA (reference sequence). V lost 8 bases, J lost 1 base, and 6 bases stayed unmatched. The sequence was obtained from a woman aged 25 to 39 with Graves' hyperthyroidism. Sequenced sample: blood. V and J are TRBV20-1 and TRBJ2-1, with 12 bases lining up with TRBD2. DNA for the CDR3: TGCAGTACCACGACTAGCGGGAGTTCCTACAATGAGCAGTTCTTC. Its protein product is CSTTTSGSSYNEQFF.